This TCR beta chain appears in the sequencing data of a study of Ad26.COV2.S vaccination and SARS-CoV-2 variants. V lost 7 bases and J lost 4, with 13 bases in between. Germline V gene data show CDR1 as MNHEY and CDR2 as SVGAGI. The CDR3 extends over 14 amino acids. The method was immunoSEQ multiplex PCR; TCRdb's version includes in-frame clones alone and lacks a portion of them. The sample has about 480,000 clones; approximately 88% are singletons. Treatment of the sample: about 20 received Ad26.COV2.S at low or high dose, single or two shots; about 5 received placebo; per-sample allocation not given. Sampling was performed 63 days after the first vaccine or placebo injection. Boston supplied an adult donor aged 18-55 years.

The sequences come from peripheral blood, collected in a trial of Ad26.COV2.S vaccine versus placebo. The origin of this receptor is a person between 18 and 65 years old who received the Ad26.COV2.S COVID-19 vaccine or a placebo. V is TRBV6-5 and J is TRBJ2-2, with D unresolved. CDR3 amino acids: CASTPKWVTGELFF. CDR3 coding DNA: TGTGCCAGCACTCCAAAGTGGGTCACCGGGGAGCTGTTTTTT.